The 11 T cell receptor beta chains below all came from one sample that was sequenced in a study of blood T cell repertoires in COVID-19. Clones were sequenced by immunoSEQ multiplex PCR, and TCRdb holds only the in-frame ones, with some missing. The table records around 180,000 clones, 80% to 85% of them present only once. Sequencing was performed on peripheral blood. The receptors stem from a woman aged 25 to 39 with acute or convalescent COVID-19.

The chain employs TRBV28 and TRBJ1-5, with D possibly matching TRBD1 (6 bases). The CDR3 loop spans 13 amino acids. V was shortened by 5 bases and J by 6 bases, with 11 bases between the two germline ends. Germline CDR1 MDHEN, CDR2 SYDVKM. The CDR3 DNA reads TGTGCCAGCAGTCGGGACATCGTTCAGCCCCAGCATTTT. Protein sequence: CASSRDIVQPQHF.

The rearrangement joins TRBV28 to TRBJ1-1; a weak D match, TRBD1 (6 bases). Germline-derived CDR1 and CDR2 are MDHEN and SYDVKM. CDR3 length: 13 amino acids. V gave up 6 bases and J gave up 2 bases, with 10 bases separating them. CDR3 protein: CASRTQGNTEAFF. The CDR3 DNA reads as TGTGCCAGCAGAACACAGGGAAACACTGAAGCTTTCTTT.

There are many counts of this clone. The CDR3 protein is CSVGGTGGEYF. The CDR3 DNA follows: TGCAGCGTTGGAGGGACAGGGGGCGAGTATTTT. The chain uses TRBV29-1 and TRBJ2-3, with 12 bases that match TRBD1. This CDR3 is 11 amino acids long. Germline CDR1 is SQVTM and CDR2 is ANQGSEA. Trimming took 4 bases from V and 13 from J; bases not matched to a gene: 3.

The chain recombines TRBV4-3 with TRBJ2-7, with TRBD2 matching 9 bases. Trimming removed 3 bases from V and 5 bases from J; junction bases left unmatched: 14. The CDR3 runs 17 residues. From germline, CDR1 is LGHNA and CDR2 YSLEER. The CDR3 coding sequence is TGCGCCAGCAGCCAGCTAGGTTCTAGCGGGATGCCCCACGAGCAGTACTTC. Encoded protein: CASSQLGSSGMPHEQYF.

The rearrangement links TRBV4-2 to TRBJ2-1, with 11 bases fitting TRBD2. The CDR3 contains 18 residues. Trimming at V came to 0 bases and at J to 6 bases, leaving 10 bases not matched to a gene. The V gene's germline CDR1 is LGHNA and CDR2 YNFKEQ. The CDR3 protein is CASSQEAAVAGGVNEQFF. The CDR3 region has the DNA TGTGCCAGCAGCCAAGAAGCAGCGGTAGCGGGGGGGGTCAATGAGCAGTTCTTC.

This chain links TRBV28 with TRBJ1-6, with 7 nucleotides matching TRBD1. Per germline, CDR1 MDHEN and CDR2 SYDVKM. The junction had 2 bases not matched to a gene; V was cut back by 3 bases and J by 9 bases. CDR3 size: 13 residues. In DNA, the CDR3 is TGTGCCAGCAGTTTCGGGACAGCTTCACCCCTCCACTTT. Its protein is CASSFGTASPLHF.

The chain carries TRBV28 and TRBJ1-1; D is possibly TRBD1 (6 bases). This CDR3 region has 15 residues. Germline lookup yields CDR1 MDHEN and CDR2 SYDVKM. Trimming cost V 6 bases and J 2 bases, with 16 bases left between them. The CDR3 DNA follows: TGTGCCAGCAGACAGTCCGGGACACTAAACACTGAAGCTTTCTTT. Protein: CASRQSGTLNTEAFF.

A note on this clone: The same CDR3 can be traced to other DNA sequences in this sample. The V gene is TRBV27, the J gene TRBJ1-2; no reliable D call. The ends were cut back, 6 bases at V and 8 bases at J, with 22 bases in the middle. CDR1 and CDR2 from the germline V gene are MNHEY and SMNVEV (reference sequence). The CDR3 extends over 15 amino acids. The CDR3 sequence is CASSFRIPPTEGYTF. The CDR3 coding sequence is TGTGCCAGCAGCTTCCGAATCCCCCCCACGGAGGGCTACACCTTC.

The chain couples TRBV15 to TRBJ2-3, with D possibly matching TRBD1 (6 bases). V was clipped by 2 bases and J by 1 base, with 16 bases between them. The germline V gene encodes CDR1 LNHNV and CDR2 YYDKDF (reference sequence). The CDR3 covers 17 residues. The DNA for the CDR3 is TGTGCCACCAGCAGAACTCAGGGGTATGGAGGCACAGATACGCAGTATTTT. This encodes CATSRTQGYGGTDTQYF.

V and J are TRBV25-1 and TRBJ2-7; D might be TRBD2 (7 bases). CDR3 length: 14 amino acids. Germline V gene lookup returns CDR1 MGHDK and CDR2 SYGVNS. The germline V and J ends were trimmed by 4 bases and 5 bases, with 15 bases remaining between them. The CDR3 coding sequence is TGTGCCAGCAGTGCGGCAGGGGAGGGAAACGAGCAGTACTTC. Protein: CASSAAGEGNEQYF.

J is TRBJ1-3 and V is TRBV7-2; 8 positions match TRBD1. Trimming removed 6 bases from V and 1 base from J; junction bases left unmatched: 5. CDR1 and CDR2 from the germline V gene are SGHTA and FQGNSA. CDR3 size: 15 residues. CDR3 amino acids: CASRRQGWSGNTIYF. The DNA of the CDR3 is TGTGCCAGCAGAAGACAGGGGTGGTCTGGAAACACCATATATTTT.